These 24 T cell receptor beta chains were sequenced from one sample in a study of cytomegalovirus exposure and HLA in healthy donors. Amplification used 60 Vbeta primers and 13 Jbeta primers. The assay was immunoSEQ multiplex PCR, and TCRdb's table has in-frame clones only and misses some. The repertoire includes 100,000 to 150,000 clones, roughly 80% of them detected once, and over 1% sits in the top ten. Material: PBMCs. The receptor set was obtained from a boy aged 5-17 years in good health and CMV-seronegative.

The chain carries TRBV18 and TRBJ2-1; 9 bases agree with TRBD2. The CDR3 runs 16 residues. From germline, CDR1 is KGHSH and CDR2 LQKENI. Trimming took 6 bases from V and 8 from J; bases not matched to a gene: 14. Here the CDR3 DNA reads TGTGCCAGCTCTCCGGTTTTAGCGGGAGTAGGCTATGAGCAGTTCTTC. Encoded protein: CASSPVLAGVGYEQFF.

The chain employs TRBV30 and TRBJ2-7; a weak D match, TRBD2 (6 bases). This CDR3 is 14 amino acids long. V was clipped by 0 bases and J by 6 bases, with 15 bases between them. CDR1 and CDR2 (germline): GTSNPN, SVGIG (reference sequence). The DNA for the CDR3 is TGTGCCTGGAGTGTATGGGTTAGCGGAGTCGAGCAGTACTTC. It yields the protein CAWSVWVSGVEQYF.

DNA for the CDR3: TGTGCCAGCGGGGCTAGCGGGAGTTACGAGCAGTACTTC. Encoded protein: CASGASGSYEQYF. The chain combines TRBV7-9 with TRBJ2-7, with 10 bases matching TRBD2. The CDR3 is 13 amino acids. CDR1 and CDR2 from the germline V gene are SEHNR and FQNEAQ (reference sequence). The ends lost 8 bases at V and 4 bases at J; junction bases unmatched: 5.

In its sample, this clone was seen once. V is TRBV29-1 and J is TRBJ1-1; D gene uncertain. The germline gives CDR1 SQVTM, CDR2 ANQGSEA. Trimming took off 5 bases at V and 0 bases at J, with 7 bases between the two ends. This CDR3 spans 12 amino acids. The CDR3 protein is CSVCEVNTEAFF. The CDR3 DNA reads TGCAGCGTTTGTGAGGTGAACACTGAAGCTTTCTTT.

V is TRBV5-1 and J is TRBJ2-2; weak D call: TRBD1 (9 bases). CDR1 is SGHRS and CDR2 is YFSETQ in the germline V gene. The CDR3 runs to 17 residues. Between the trimmed V and J ends, which lost 4 bases and 5 bases, there was a span of 21 bases. The CDR3 DNA reads TGCGCCAGCAGCCGGGAGGGACAGGGCTTAACAACCGGGGAGCTGTTTTTT. It specifies CASSREGQGLTTGELFF.

This sequence joins TRBV11-2 and TRBJ1-1; 9 bases are a match to TRBD1. Trimming cost V 4 bases and J 5 bases; bases outside gene matches: 5. The CDR3 spans 14 residues. CDR1 is SGHAT, CDR2 FQNNGV, per germline. For the CDR3, the DNA is TGTGCCAGCAGCTGGGACAGGGAAGGTACTGAAGCTTTCTTT. Translating it yields CASSWDREGTEAFF. The complete variable domain, with remaining parts taken from reference TRBV11-2 and TRBJ1-1, reads EAGVAQSPRYKIIEKRQSVAFWCNPISGHATLYWYQQILGQGPKLLIQFQNNGVVDDSQLPKDRFSAERLKGVDSTLKIQPAKLEDSAVYLCASSWDREGTEAFFGQGTRLTVV.

The CDR3 DNA follows: TGTGCCAGCAGCTTGGAAACTAGCGGGAGGATTGGCTACGAGCAGTACTTC. Its protein is CASSLETSGRIGYEQYF. V usage is TRBV7-2 and J usage is TRBJ2-7, with 12 bases matching TRBD2. Unmatched junction bases numbered 9, after V lost 3 bases and J lost 3 bases. The CDR3 is 17 amino acids. Germline assignment: CDR1 SGHTA and CDR2 FQGNSA. The full variable domain, its missing parts supplied by reference TRBV7-2 and TRBJ2-7, is GAGVSQSPSNKVTEKGKDVELRCDPISGHTALYWYRQSLGQGLEFLIYFQGNSAPDKSGLPSDRFSAERTGGSVSTLTIQRTQQEDSAVYLCASSLETSGRIGYEQYFGPGTRLTVT.

This chain uses TRBV2 with TRBJ2-3, with 8 bases matching TRBD2. CDR1 and CDR2 (germline): SNHLY, FYNNEI. The CDR3 contains 13 residues. V lost 6 bases, J lost 5 bases, and 4 bases stayed unmatched. The CDR3 DNA reads TGTGCCAGCAGCTTAGCGGGGAGAGATACGCAGTATTTT. This gives the protein CASSLAGRDTQYF.

The V and J genes are TRBV6-6 and TRBJ1-1; D may be TRBD1 (5 bases). V lost 5 bases and J lost 1, with 8 bases in between. The CDR3 totals 13 residues. Germline CDR1 MNHNY, CDR2 SVGAGI (reference sequence). The CDR3 DNA follows: TGTGCCAGCAGTGCTCAGGGGAACACTGAAGCTTTCTTT. It translates to CASSAQGNTEAFF.

The chain couples TRBV6-5 to TRBJ1-1; 7 bases agree with TRBD1. This CDR3 comprises 14 residues. V trimming: 6 bases; J trimming: 0 bases; junction bases outside the gene matches: 4. CDR1 is MNHEY and CDR2 is SVGAGI in the germline V gene. CDR3: CASSQGGLNTEAFF. In DNA form, the CDR3 reads TGTGCCAGCAGCCAAGGGGGCCTGAACACTGAAGCTTTCTTT.

The chain combines TRBV30 with TRBJ2-5, with a weak D call TRBD1 (5 bases). The J call may be in error: the DNA end matches TRBJ2-7 better. The germline CDR1 and CDR2 sequences are GTSNPN and SVGIG (reference sequence). The CDR3 runs 15 residues. CDR3 bases: TGTGCCTGGAGTCAAGGGGTAGCCCATACCTACGAGCAGTACTTC. It encodes CAWSQGVAHTYEQYF.

The CDR3 DNA sequence: TGTGCCTGGAGCGCTGACAGGGGTCAGTATCAGCCCCAGCATTTT. This encodes CAWSADRGQYQPQHF. The chain combines TRBV30 with TRBJ1-5, with 8 bases identical to TRBD1. Germline CDR1 and CDR2: GTSNPN and SVGIG (reference sequence). Trimming cost V 3 bases and J 5 bases; bases outside gene matches: 9. This CDR3 has 15 amino acids. Looking up the rest from reference TRBV30 and TRBJ1-5 gives the full variable domain: SQTIHQWPATLVQPVGSPLSLECTVEGTSNPNLYWYRQAAGRGLQLLFYSVGIGQISSEVPQNLSASRPQDRQFILSSKKLLLSDSGFYLCAWSADRGQYQPQHFGDGTRLSIL.

The chain uses TRBV7-2 and TRBJ2-5; the match to TRBD2 covers 10 bases. CDR1 and CDR2 from the germline V gene are SGHTA and FQGNSA. V lost 5 bases, J lost 1 base, and 1 base stayed unmatched. This CDR3 region has 14 residues. The CDR3 protein is CASSRTSGQETQYF. The DNA for the CDR3 is TGTGCCAGCAGCCGGACTAGCGGCCAAGAGACCCAGTACTTC.

J is TRBJ2-5 and V is TRBV6-5; D is unresolved. Per the germline V gene, CDR1 is MNHEY and CDR2 is SVGAGI. Trimming took 0 bases from V and 1 from J, leaving 9 bases between them. The CDR3 is 15 residues long. The CDR3 region has the DNA TGTGCCAGCAGTTACTCGAAACTACCCCAAGAGACCCAGTACTTC. This gives the protein CASSYSKLPQETQYF.

The V gene is TRBV5-5, the J gene TRBJ1-2; 8 positions match TRBD1. Germline V gives CDR1 SGHKS, CDR2 YYEKEE (reference sequence). Trimming took 3 bases from V and 3 from J; bases not matched to a gene: 7. This CDR3 has 15 residues. Written as DNA, the CDR3 is TGTGCCAGCAGCTCCCCAGGGGGCAAAGACTATGGCTACACCTTC. Its translation is CASSSPGGKDYGYTF.

V and J are TRBV6-5 and TRBJ2-5; D unclear. CDR3 size: 13 residues. The V and J ends lost 0 bases and 2 bases respectively, with 4 bases between them. The germline CDR1 and CDR2 sequences are MNHEY and SVGAGI. The CDR3 DNA reads TGTGCCAGCAGTTACTCGAGGCAAGAGACCCAGTACTTC. This translates into CASSYSRQETQYF.

The CDR3 spells CASSPAGARPEAFF. The CDR3 coding sequence is TGTGCCAGCTCACCAGCAGGGGCGCGCCCTGAAGCTTTCTTT. The chain couples TRBV18 to TRBJ1-1; tentative D call: TRBD1 (6 bases). Germline-derived CDR1 and CDR2 are KGHSH and LQKENI. V lost 2 bases and J 6 bases, leaving 13 bases between the germline ends. The CDR3 contains 14 residues.

The gene calls are TRBV30 and TRBJ1-3, with 7 bases matching TRBD1. V lost 3 bases to trimming and J lost 2 bases; unmatched junction nucleotides: 1. Germline values: CDR1 GTSNPN, CDR2 SVGIG (reference sequence). This CDR3 spans 13 amino acids. CDR3 protein: CAWRGTAGNTIYF. CDR3 DNA: TGTGCCTGGAGGGGGACAGCTGGAAACACCATATATTTT. Full variable domain (outside the CDR3, taken from reference TRBV30 and TRBJ1-3): SQTIHQWPATLVQPVGSPLSLECTVEGTSNPNLYWYRQAAGRGLQLLFYSVGIGQISSEVPQNLSASRPQDRQFILSSKKLLLSDSGFYLCAWRGTAGNTIYFGEGSWLTVV.

This chain connects TRBV11-3 to TRBJ2-5; 9 nucleotides agree with TRBD2. Germline CDR1 SGHNT, CDR2 YENEEA. This CDR3 has 16 amino acids. V lost 0 bases to trimming and J lost 5 bases; unmatched junction nucleotides: 7. CDR3 in DNA: TGTGCCAGCAGCTTAGAAGGCGGCGGGAGGGCCGAGACCCAGTACTTC. Protein: CASSLEGGGRAETQYF.

The chain links TRBV6-1 to TRBJ2-1, with a weak D call TRBD2 (5 bases). The ends were cut back, 8 bases at V and 7 bases at J, with 21 bases in the middle. This CDR3 has 15 amino acids. CDR1 is MNHNS and CDR2 is SASEGT in the germline V gene. DNA for the CDR3: TGTGCCAGCTGCGAGACTACACGACTTGGAAATGAGCAGTTCTTC. Residues: CASCETTRLGNEQFF.

This clone was observed a single time. The J gene is TRBJ2-1, the V gene TRBV11-3, with a tentative D call TRBD2 (6 bases). The CDR3 is made up of 13 amino acids. V lost 5 bases and J lost 16, with 21 bases in between. Looked up from germline, CDR1 is SGHNT and CDR2 is YENEEA. The CDR3 loop is CASSPPGLDPHFF. The CDR3 DNA follows: TGTGCCAGCAGCCCTCCGGGACTCGATCCGCACTTCTTC.

The chain is built from TRBV2 and TRBJ1-1; TRBD1 matches at 10 bases. Germline trimming cut 3 bases from V and 5 bases from J; bases unmatched to any gene: 9. This CDR3 has 16 residues. Germline V gene sequence: CDR1 SNHLY, CDR2 FYNNEI. The CDR3 bases are TGTGCCAGCAGTGAGCTTGGGGGGACAGGGGATACTGAAGCTTTCTTT. Translated: CASSELGGTGDTEAFF.

In DNA, the CDR3 is TGTGCCAGCAGCTTTGACAGGGGGATCAATGAAAAACTGTTTTTT. Translated: CASSFDRGINEKLFF. The chain uses TRBV7-2 and TRBJ1-4, with TRBD1 identical over 9 bases. The CDR3 spans 15 residues. V dropped 3 bases and J dropped 5; count of bases not matched to a gene: 4. Germline CDR1 is SGHTA and CDR2 is FQGNSA. The entire variable domain, with the rest obtained from reference TRBV7-2 and TRBJ1-4, is as follows: GAGVSQSPSNKVTEKGKDVELRCDPISGHTALYWYRQSLGQGLEFLIYFQGNSAPDKSGLPSDRFSAERTGGSVSTLTIQRTQQEDSAVYLCASSFDRGINEKLFFGSGTQLSVL.

This clone occurred a few times. The CDR3 protein is CASSSRGVREAFF. The CDR3 DNA sequence: TGTGCCAGCAGTTCGCGAGGAGTCCGCGAAGCTTTCTTT. The J gene is TRBJ1-1, the V gene TRBV27; D not resolved. Trimming left V 4 bases short and J 8 bases short, with 14 bases between. CDR1 and CDR2 (germline): MNHEY, SMNVEV (reference sequence). The CDR3 covers 13 residues.